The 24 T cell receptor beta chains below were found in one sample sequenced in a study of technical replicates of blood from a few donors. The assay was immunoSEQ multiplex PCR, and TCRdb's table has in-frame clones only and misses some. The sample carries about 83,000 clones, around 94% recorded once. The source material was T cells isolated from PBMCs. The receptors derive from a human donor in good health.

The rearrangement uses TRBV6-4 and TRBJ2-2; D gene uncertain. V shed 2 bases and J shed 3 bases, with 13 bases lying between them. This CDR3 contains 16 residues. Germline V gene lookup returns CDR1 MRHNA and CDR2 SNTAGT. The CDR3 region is CASSDRALKDTGELFF. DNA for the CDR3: TGTGCCAGCAGTGACAGAGCTCTAAAAGACACCGGGGAGCTGTTTTTT.

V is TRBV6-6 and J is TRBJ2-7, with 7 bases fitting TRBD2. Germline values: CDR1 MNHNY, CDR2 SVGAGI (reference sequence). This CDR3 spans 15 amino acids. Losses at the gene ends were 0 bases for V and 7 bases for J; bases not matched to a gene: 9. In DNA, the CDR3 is TGTGCCAGCAGTTACTCGAGGGGAGGGACGATTGAGCAGTACTTC. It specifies CASSYSRGGTIEQYF.

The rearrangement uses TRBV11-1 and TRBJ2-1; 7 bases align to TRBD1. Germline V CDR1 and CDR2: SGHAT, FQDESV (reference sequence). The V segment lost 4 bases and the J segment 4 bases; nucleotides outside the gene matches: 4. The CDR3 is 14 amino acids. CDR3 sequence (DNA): TGTGCCAGCAGCTCCGGGACAGAGTACAATGAGCAGTTCTTC. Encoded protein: CASSSGTEYNEQFF.

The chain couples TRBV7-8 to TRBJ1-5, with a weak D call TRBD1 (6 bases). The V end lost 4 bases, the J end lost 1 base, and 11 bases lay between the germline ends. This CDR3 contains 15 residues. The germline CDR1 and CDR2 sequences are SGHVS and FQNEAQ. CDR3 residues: CASSSGQSSNQPQHF. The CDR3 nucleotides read TGTGCCAGCAGCTCCGGACAGTCAAGCAATCAGCCCCAGCATTTT.

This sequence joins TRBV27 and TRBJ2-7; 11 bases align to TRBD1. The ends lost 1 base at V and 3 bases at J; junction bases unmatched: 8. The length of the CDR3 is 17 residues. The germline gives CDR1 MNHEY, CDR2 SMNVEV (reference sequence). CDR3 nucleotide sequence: TGTGCCAGCAGTTTATATCGGAAGGGACAGGGGGTCTACGAGCAGTACTTC. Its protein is CASSLYRKGQGVYEQYF.

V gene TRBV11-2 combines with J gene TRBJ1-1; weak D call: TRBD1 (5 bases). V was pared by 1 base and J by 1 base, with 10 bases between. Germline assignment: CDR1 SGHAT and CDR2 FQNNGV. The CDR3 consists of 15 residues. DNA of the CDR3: TGTGCCAGCAGCTTAGGTCCAGGGCCGAACACTGAAGCTTTCTTT. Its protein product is CASSLGPGPNTEAFF.

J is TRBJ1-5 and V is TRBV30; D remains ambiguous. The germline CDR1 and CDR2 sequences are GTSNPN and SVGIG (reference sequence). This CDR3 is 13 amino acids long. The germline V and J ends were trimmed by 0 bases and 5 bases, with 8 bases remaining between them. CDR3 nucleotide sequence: TGTGCCTGGAGTGTAAGCGGGGATCAGCCCCAGCATTTT. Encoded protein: CAWSVSGDQPQHF.

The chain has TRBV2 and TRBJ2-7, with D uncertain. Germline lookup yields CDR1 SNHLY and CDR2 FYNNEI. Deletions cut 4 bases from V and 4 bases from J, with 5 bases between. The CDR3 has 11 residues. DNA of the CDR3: TGTGCCAGCAGTGCTAGATACGAGCAGTACTTC. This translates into CASSARYEQYF.

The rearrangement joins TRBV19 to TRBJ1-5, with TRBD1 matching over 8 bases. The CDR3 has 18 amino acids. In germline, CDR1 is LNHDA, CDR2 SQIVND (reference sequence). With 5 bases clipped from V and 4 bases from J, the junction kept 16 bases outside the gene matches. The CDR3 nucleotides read TGTGCCAGTAGTTCCGGGGCAGGGGGCCCACCCACGAATCAGCCCCAGCATTTT. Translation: CASSSGAGGPPTNQPQHF.

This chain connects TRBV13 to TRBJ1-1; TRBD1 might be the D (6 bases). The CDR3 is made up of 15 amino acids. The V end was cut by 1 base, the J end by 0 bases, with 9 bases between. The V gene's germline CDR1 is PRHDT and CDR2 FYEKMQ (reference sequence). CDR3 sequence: CASSLVAGVNTEAFF. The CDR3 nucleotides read TGTGCCAGCAGCTTAGTAGCAGGGGTGAACACTGAAGCTTTCTTT. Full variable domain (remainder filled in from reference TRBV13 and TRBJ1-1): AAGVIQSPRHLIKEKRETATLKCYPIPRHDTVYWYQQGPGQDPQFLISFYEKMQSDKGSIPDRFSAQQFSDYHSELNMSSLELGDSALYFCASSLVAGVNTEAFFGQGTRLTVV.

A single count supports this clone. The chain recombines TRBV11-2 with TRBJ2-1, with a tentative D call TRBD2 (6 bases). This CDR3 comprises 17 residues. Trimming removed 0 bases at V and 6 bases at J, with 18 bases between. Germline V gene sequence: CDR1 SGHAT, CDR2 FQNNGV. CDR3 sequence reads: CASSLDGGLFLRNEQFF. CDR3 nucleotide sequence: TGTGCCAGCAGCTTAGATGGCGGACTATTCCTGCGCAATGAGCAGTTCTTC.

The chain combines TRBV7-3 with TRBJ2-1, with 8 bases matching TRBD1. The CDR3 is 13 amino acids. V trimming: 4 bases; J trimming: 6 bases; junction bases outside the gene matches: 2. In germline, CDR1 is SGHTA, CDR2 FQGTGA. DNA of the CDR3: TGTGCCAGCAGCTCCACAGGGGGCAATGAGCAGTTCTTC. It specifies CASSSTGGNEQFF.

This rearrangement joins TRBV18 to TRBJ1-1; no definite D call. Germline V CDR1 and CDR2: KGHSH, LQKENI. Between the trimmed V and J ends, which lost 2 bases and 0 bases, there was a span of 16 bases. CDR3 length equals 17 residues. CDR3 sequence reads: CASSPSPGSPVNTEAFF. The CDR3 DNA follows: TGTGCCAGCTCACCATCACCCGGGAGCCCAGTGAACACTGAAGCTTTCTTT.

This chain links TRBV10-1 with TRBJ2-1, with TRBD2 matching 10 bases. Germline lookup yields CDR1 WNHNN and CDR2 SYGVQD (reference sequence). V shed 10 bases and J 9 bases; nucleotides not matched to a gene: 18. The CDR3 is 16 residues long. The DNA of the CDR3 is TGCGCCACCTCTAGCGGGGGCGCCGGGCTTTTCACTGAGCAGTTCTTC. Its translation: CATSSGGAGLFTEQFF.

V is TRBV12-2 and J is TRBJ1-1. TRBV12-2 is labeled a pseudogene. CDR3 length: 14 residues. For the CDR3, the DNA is TGTGCAAGTCGCTTAGGAGGCAGGTCGGGAGAAGCTTTCTTT. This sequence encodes CASRLGGRSGEAFF.

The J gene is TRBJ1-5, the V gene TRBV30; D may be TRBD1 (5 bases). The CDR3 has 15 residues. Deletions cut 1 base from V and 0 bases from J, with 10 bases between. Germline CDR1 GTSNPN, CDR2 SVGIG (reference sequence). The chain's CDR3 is CAWSEGALSNQPQHF. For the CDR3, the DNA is TGTGCCTGGAGTGAAGGGGCGCTTAGCAATCAGCCCCAGCATTTT.

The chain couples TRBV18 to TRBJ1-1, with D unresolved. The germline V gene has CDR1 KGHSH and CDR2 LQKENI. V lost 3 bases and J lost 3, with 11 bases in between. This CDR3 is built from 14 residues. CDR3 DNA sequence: TGTGCCAGCTCACCCGGCGGGATACACACTGAAGCTTTCTTT. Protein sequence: CASSPGGIHTEAFF.

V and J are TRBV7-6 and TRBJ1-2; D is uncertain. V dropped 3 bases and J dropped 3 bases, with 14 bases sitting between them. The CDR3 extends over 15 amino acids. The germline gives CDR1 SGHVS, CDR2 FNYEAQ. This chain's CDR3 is CASSLLAGSDYGYTF. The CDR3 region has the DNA TGTGCCAGCAGCTTGCTGGCGGGCAGTGACTATGGCTACACCTTC.

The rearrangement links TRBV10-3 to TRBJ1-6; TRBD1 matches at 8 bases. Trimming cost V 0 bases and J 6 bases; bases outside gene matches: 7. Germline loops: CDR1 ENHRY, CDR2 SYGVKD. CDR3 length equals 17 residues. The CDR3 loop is CAISESGQGPTNSPLHF. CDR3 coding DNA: TGTGCCATCAGTGAGTCAGGACAGGGCCCGACTAATTCACCCCTCCACTTT.

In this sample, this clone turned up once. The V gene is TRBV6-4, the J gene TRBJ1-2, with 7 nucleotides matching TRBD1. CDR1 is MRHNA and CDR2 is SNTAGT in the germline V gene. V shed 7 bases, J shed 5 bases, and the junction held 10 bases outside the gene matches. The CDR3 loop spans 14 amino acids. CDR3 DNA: TGTGCCAGCACTGCAGGGGGTGGAAATTATGGCTACACCTTC. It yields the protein CASTAGGGNYGYTF.

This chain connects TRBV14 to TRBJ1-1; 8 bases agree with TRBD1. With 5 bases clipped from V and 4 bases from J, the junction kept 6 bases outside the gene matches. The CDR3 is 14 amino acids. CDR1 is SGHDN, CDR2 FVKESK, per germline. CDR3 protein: CASSTRDRGTEAFF. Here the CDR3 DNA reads TGTGCCAGCAGCACTCGAGACAGGGGCACTGAAGCTTTCTTT.

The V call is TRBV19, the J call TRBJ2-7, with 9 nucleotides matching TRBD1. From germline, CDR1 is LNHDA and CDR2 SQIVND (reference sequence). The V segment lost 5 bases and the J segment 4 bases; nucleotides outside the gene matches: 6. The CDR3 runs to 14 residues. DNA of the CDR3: TGTGCCAGTAGTGCCCGGGACAGGGATTACGAGCAGTACTTC. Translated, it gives CASSARDRDYEQYF.

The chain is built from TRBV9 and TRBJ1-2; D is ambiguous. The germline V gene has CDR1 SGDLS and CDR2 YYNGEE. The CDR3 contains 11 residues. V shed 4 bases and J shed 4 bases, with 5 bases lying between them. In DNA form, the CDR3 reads TGTGCCAGCAGCTCCGGCTATGGCTACACCTTC. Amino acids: CASSSGYGYTF.

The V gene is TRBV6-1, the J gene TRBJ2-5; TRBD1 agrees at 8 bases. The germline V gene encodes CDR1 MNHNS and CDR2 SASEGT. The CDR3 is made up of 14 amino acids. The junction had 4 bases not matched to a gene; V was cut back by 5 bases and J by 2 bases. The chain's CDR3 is CASSQGARQETQYF. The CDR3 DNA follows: TGTGCCAGCAGTCAGGGGGCGCGGCAAGAGACCCAGTACTTC.